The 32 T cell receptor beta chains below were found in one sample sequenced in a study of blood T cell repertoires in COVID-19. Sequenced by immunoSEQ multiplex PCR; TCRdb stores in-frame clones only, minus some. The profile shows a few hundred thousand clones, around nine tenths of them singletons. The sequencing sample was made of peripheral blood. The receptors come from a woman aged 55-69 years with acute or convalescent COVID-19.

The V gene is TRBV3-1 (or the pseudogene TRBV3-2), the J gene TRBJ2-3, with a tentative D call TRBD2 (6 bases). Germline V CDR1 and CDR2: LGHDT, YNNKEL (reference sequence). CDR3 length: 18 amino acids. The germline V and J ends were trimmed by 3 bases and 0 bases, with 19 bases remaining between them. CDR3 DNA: TGTGCCAGCAGCCATAAAAGGGGCTTTGGGACTAGCACAGATACGCAGTATTTT. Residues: CASSHKRGFGTSTDTQYF.

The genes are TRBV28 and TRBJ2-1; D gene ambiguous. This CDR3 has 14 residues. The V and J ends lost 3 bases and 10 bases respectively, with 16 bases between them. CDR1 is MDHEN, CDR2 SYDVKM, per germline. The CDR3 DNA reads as TGTGCCAGCAGTTTGCAGGTAATGGTAAGGGAGCAGTTCTTC. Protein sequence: CASSLQVMVREQFF. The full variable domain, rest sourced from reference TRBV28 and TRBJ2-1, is DVKVTQSSRYLVKRTGEKVFLECVQDMDHENMFWYRQDPGLGLRLIYFSYDVKMKEKGDIPEGYSVSREKKERFSLILESASTNQTSMYLCASSLQVMVREQFFGPGTRLTVL.

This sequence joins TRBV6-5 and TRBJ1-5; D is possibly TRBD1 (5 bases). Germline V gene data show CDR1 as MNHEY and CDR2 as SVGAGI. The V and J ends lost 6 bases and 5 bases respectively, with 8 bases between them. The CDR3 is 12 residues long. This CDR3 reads CASRVTDQPQHF. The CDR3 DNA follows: TGTGCCAGCAGAGTGACAGATCAGCCCCAGCATTTT.

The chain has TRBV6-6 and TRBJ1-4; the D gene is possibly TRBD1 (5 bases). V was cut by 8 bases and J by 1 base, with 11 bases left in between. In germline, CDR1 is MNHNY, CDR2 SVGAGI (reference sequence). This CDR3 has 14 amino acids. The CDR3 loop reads CASRGGETNEKLFF. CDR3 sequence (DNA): TGTGCCAGCCGGGGAGGGGAAACTAATGAAAAACTGTTTTTT.

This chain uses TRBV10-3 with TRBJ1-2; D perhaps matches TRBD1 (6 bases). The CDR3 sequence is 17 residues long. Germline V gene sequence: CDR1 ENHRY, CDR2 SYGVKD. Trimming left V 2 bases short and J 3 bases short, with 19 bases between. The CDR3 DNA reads TGTGCCATCAGTGAGGGGACTACAGGGCGACAGGACTATGGCTACACCTTC. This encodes CAISEGTTGRQDYGYTF.

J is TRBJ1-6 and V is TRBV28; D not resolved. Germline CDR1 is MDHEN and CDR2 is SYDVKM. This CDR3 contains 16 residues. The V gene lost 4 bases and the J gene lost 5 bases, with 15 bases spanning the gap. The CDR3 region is CASSSPRVGDNSPLHF. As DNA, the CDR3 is TGTGCCAGCAGTTCCCCGAGAGTCGGGGATAATTCACCCCTCCACTTT.

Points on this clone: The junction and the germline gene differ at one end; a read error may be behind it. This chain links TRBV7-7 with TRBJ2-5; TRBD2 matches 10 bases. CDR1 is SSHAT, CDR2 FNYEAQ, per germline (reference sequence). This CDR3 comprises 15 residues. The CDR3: CASSFLAGDQETQYF. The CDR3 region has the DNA TGTGCTAGCAGCTTTCTAGCGGGAGACCAAGAGACCCAGTACTTC.

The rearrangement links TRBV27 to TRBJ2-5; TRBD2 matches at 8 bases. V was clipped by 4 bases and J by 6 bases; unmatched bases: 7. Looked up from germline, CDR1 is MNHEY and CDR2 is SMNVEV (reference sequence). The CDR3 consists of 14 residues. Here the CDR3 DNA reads TGTGCCAGCAGTTCCCCCGGGAGGGTAAAGACCCAGTACTTC. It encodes CASSSPGRVKTQYF.

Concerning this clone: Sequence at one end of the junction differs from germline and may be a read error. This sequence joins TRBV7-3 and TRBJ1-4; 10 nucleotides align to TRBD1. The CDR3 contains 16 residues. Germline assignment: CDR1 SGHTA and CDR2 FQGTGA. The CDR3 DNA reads TGTGCCAGCAGTTTAAGGGACCGGGACAGGGGTGAAAAACTGTTTTTT. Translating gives CASSLRDRDRGEKLFF. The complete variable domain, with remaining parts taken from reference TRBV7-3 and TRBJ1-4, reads GAGVSQTPSNKVTEKGKYVELRCDPISGHTALYWYRQSLGQGPEFLIYFQGTGAADDSGLPNDRFFAVRPEGSVSTLKIQRTERGDSAVYLCASSLRDRDRGEKLFFGSGTQLSVL.

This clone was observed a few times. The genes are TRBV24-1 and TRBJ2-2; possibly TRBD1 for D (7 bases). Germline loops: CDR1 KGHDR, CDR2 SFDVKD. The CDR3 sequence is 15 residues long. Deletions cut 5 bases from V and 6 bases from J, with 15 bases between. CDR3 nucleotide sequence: TGTGCCACCAGTGCTGGTGCGGGACAGTCCGGGGAGCTGTTTTTT. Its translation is CATSAGAGQSGELFF.

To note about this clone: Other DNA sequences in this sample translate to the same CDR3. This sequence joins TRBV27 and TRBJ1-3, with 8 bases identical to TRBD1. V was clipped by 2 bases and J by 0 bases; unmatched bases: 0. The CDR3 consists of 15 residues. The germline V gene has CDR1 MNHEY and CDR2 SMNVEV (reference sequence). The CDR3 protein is CASSLQGASGNTIYF. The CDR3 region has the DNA TGTGCCAGCAGTTTACAGGGGGCCTCTGGAAACACCATATATTTT.

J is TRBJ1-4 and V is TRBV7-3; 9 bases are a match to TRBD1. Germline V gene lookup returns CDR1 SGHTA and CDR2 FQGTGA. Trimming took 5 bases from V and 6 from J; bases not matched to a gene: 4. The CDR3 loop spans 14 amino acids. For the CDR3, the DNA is TGTGCCAGCAGCCAGACAGGGGGAGATGAAAAACTGTTTTTT. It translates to CASSQTGGDEKLFF.

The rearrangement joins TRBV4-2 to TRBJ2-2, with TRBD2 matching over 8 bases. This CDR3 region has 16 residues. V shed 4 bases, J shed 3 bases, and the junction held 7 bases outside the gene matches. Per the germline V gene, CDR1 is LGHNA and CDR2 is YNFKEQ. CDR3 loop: CASSPRGLADTGELFF. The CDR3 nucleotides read TGTGCCAGCAGCCCGAGAGGACTAGCCGACACCGGGGAGCTGTTTTTT.

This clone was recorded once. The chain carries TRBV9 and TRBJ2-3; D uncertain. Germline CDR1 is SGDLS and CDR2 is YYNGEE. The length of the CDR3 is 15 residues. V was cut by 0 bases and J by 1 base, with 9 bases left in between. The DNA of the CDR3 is TGTGCCAGCAGCGTAGGAGGATACGGCACAGATACGCAGTATTTT. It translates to CASSVGGYGTDTQYF. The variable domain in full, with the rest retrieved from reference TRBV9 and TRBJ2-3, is DSGVTQTPKHLITATGQRVTLRCSPRSGDLSVYWYQQSLDQGLQFLIQYYNGEERAKGNILERFSAQQFPDLHSELNLSSLELGDSALYFCASSVGGYGTDTQYFGPGTRLTVL.

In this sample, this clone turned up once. In nucleotides, the CDR3 is TGTGCCAGCAGCCAAGCGAGTGACAATCAGCCCCAGCATTTT. Amino acid sequence: CASSQASDNQPQHF. The chain is built from TRBV3-1 (or the pseudogene TRBV3-2) and TRBJ1-5; no firm D call. CDR1 and CDR2 (germline): LGHDT, YNNKEL (reference sequence). Trimming shortened V by 1 base and J by 3 bases, and 7 bases separated the two germline ends. This CDR3 is 14 amino acids long.

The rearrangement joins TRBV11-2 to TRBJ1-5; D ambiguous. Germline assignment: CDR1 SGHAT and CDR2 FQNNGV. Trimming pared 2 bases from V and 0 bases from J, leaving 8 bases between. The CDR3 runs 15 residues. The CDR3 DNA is TGTGCCAGCAGCTTAAGCCCTAATAGCAATCAGCCCCAGCATTTT. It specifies CASSLSPNSNQPQHF.

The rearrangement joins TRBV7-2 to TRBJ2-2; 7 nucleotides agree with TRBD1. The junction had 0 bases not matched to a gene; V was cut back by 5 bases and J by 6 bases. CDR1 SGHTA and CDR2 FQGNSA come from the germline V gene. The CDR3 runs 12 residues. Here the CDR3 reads CASSQGAGELFF. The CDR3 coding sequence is TGTGCCAGCAGCCAGGGGGCCGGGGAGCTGTTTTTT.

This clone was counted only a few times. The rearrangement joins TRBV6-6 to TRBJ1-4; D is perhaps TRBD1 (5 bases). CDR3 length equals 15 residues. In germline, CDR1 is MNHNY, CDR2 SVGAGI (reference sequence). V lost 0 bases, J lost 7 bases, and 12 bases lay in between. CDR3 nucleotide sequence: TGTGCCAGCAGTTACTCCGGGGGTTTGAGTGAAAAACTGTTTTTT. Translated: CASSYSGGLSEKLFF.

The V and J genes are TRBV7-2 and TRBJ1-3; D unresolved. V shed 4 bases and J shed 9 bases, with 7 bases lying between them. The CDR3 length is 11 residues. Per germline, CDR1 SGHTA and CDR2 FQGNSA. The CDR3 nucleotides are TGTGCCAGCAGCTCCGGGTTCACCATATATTTT. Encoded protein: CASSSGFTIYF.

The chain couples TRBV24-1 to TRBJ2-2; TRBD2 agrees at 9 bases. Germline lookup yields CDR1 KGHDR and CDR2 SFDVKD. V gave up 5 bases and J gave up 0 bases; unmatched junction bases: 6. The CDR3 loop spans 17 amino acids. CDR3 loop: CATSASGLATNTGELFF. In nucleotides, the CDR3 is TGTGCCACCAGTGCCAGCGGACTAGCGACGAACACCGGGGAGCTGTTTTTT.

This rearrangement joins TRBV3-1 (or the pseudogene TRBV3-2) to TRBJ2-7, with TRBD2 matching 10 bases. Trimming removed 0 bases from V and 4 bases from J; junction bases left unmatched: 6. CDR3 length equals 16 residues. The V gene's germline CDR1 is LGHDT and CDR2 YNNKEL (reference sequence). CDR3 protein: CASSQDLIAGGYEQYF. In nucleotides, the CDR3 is TGTGCCAGCAGCCAAGATCTTATAGCGGGAGGATACGAGCAGTACTTC.

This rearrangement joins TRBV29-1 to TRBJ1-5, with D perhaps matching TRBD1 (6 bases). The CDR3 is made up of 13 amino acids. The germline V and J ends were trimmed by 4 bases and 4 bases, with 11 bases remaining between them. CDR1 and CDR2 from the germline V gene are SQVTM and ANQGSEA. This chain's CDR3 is CSVARGRNQPQHF. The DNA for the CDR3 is TGCAGCGTTGCCAGGGGCCGGAATCAGCCCCAGCATTTT.

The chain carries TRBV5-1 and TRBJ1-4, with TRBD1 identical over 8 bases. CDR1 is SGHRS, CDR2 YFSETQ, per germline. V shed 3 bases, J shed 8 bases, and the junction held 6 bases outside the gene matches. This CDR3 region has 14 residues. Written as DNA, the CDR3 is TGCGCCAGCAGCTCCCAGGGGGCACAAGAAAAACTGTTTTTT. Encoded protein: CASSSQGAQEKLFF.

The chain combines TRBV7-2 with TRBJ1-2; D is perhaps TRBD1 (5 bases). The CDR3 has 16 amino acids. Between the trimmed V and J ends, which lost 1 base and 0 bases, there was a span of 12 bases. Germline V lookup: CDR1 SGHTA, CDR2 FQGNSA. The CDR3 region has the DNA TGTGCCAGCAGCTTAGACGGCGGGGGGACTAACTATGGCTACACCTTC. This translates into CASSLDGGGTNYGYTF.

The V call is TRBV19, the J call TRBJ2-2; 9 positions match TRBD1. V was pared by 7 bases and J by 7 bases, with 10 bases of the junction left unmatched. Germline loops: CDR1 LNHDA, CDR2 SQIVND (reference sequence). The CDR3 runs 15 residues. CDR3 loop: CASTTGTGFGGELFF. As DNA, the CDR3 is TGTGCCAGTACCACCGGGACAGGGTTCGGCGGGGAGCTGTTTTTT.

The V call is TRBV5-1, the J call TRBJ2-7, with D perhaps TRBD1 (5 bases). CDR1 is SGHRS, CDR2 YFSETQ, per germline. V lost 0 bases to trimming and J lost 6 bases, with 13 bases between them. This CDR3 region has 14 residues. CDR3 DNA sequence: TGCGCCAGCAGCTTGGATGCAGGGTGGGGCGAGCAGTACTTC. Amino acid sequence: CASSLDAGWGEQYF.

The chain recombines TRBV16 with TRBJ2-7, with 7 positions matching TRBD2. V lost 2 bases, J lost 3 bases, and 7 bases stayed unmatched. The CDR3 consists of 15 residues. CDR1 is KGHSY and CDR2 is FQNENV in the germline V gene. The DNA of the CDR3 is TGTGCCAGCAGCCAAACCCTAGCGGAATACTACGAGCAGTACTTC. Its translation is CASSQTLAEYYEQYF.

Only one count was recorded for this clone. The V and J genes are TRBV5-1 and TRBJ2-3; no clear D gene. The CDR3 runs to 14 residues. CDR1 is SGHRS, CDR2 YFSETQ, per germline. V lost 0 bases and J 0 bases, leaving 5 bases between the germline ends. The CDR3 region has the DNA TGCGCCAGCAGCTTGGTGCAGAGCACAGATACGCAGTATTTT. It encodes CASSLVQSTDTQYF.

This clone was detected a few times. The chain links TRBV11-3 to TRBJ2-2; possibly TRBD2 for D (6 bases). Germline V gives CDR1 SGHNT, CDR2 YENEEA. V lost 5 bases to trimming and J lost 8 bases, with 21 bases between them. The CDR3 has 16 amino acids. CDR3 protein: CASSAGTSGGRGELFF. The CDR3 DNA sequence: TGTGCCAGCAGCGCCGGGACTTCGGGTGGGCGAGGGGAGCTGTTTTTT.

The CDR3 is CASTTGGGIANYGYTF. The CDR3 coding sequence is TGTGCCAGTACCACCGGAGGTGGCATAGCTAACTATGGCTACACCTTC. The chain has TRBV19 and TRBJ1-2, with no clear D. Trimming removed 7 bases from V and 0 bases from J, with 18 bases in between. The CDR3 runs 16 residues. Looked up from germline, CDR1 is LNHDA and CDR2 is SQIVND (reference sequence).

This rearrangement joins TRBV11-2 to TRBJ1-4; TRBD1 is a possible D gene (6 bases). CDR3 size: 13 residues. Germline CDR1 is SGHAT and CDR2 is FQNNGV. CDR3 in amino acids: CAGARELNEKLFF. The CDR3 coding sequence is TGTGCGGGGGCAAGAGAATTGAATGAAAAACTGTTTTTT.

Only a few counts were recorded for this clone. CDR3 residues: CASTSGLAISTDTQYF. As DNA, the CDR3 is TGTGCCAGTACCTCGGGACTAGCGATAAGCACAGATACGCAGTATTTT. J is TRBJ2-3 and V is TRBV19; 10 bases fit TRBD2. Germline V gene sequence: CDR1 LNHDA, CDR2 SQIVND (reference sequence). This CDR3 has 16 residues. The trim removed 7 bases at V and 0 bases at J, leaving 7 bases unmatched.